One sample yielded the 19 T cell receptor beta chains listed below, sequenced in a study of blood T cell repertoires in COVID-19. Sequencing was performed with immunoSEQ multiplex PCR; in TCRdb, only in-frame clones are kept and a portion is missing. The sample includes fewer than 70,000 clones, 89% of them seen just once. Sequenced: peripheral blood. Every receptor here comes from a man over 45 with active COVID-19.

The chain combines TRBV20-1 with TRBJ1-2, with D maybe TRBD1 (5 bases). Germline V CDR1 and CDR2: DFQATT, SNEGSKA (reference sequence). CDR3 length: 15 residues. V was pared by 3 bases and J by 1 base, with 15 bases between. The chain's CDR3 is CSASGLAGRNYGYTF. Here the CDR3 DNA reads TGCAGTGCTAGTGGGTTGGCAGGGCGTAACTATGGCTACACCTTC.

The chain links TRBV2 to TRBJ1-2; 7 bases match TRBD1. CDR1 is SNHLY, CDR2 FYNNEI, per germline. V lost 9 bases, J lost 1 base, and 5 bases stayed unmatched. This CDR3 comprises 13 residues. CDR3 bases: TGTGCCAGACAGGGGACCCTTAACTATGGCTACACCTTC. Translated: CARQGTLNYGYTF.

The V and J genes are TRBV7-2 and TRBJ2-1; 11 nucleotides agree with TRBD2. V was clipped by 3 bases and J by 8 bases; unmatched bases: 3. CDR1 is SGHTA and CDR2 is FQGNSA in the germline V gene. The CDR3 contains 14 residues. For the CDR3, the DNA is TGTGCCAGCAGCTTTAGCGGGGGGGCCTATGAGCAGTTCTTC. Protein: CASSFSGGAYEQFF.

The rearrangement joins TRBV7-3 to TRBJ1-1; no clear D gene. The CDR3 covers 13 residues. The germline gives CDR1 SGHTA, CDR2 FQGTGA. Trimming removed 5 bases at V and 4 bases at J, with 11 bases between. The CDR3 DNA follows: TGTGCCAGCAGCACCCGGGAGGGCACTGAAGCTTTCTTT. Translating it yields CASSTREGTEAFF.

J is TRBJ2-4 and V is TRBV6-5; 7 bases are shared with TRBD2. The CDR3 is 14 amino acids. Trimming cost V 6 bases and J 3 bases; bases outside gene matches: 5. CDR1 MNHEY and CDR2 SVGAGI come from the germline V gene. In DNA form, the CDR3 reads TGTGCCAGCAGGACGCGGGGGAGCAAAAACATTCAGTACTTC. Translated: CASRTRGSKNIQYF.

The chain has TRBV6-4 and TRBJ2-1; a weak D match, TRBD1 (5 bases). This CDR3 region has 13 residues. V lost 4 bases and J lost 9, with 13 bases in between. CDR1 is MRHNA and CDR2 is SNTAGT in the germline V gene. CDR3 loop: CASSVSGLSEQFF. In nucleotides, the CDR3 is TGTGCCAGCAGTGTGTCAGGGCTCAGTGAGCAGTTCTTC.

This chain links TRBV5-6 with TRBJ1-5; D remains ambiguous. Germline loops: CDR1 SGHDT, CDR2 YYEEEE. The V and J ends lost 10 bases and 0 bases respectively, with 17 bases between them. The length of the CDR3 is 15 residues. CDR3 in amino acids: CASQLGGNSNQPQHF. DNA of the CDR3: TGTGCCTCGCAGCTTGGCGGTAATAGCAATCAGCCCCAGCATTTT.

This chain joins TRBV9 and TRBJ1-2, with D tentatively TRBD1 (6 bases). Germline V gene lookup returns CDR1 SGDLS and CDR2 YYNGEE. Trimming pared 3 bases from V and 0 bases from J, leaving 9 bases between. The CDR3 contains 14 residues. CDR3 sequence (DNA): TGTGCCAGCAGCGACCGGGACACTAACTATGGCTACACCTTC. Protein: CASSDRDTNYGYTF.

This chain joins TRBV7-2 and TRBJ2-5; 16 bases are a match to TRBD2. This CDR3 has 16 amino acids. Unmatched junction bases numbered 4, after V lost 5 bases and J lost 4 bases. In germline, CDR1 is SGHTA, CDR2 FQGNSA. The CDR3 spells CASSVGTSGGAETQYF. In nucleotides, the CDR3 is TGTGCCAGCAGCGTCGGGACTAGCGGGGGGGCAGAGACCCAGTACTTC.

This chain links TRBV5-1 with TRBJ2-7; 10 bases match TRBD2. The V and J ends lost 3 bases and 5 bases, in that order; junction bases with no gene match: 5. Germline CDR1 reads SGHRS; CDR2 reads YFSETQ. The CDR3 covers 14 residues. CDR3 in amino acids: CASSWRTSGDEQYF. The CDR3 bases are TGCGCCAGCAGCTGGAGGACTAGCGGCGACGAGCAGTACTTC.

The V and J genes are TRBV6-5 and TRBJ1-2, with 8 bases aligning to TRBD1. Trimming removed 0 bases from V and 1 base from J; junction bases left unmatched: 1. The length of the CDR3 is 15 residues. Looked up from germline, CDR1 is MNHEY and CDR2 is SVGAGI. In nucleotides, the CDR3 is TGTGCCAGCAGTTACTCGACAGGGGTTAACTATGGCTACACCTTC. Its protein product is CASSYSTGVNYGYTF.

The chain uses TRBV18 and TRBJ1-1; 8 nucleotides agree with TRBD1. The CDR3 extends over 14 amino acids. V lost 5 bases to trimming and J lost 6 bases; unmatched junction nucleotides: 8. Per germline, CDR1 KGHSH and CDR2 LQKENI. In DNA, the CDR3 is TGTGCCAGCTCAAAGACGGGACAGGCGTCTGAAGCTTTCTTT. Its translation is CASSKTGQASEAFF.

The chain links TRBV7-8 to TRBJ2-3; 9 bases are a match to TRBD2. The CDR3 is 14 amino acids. Germline V gene lookup returns CDR1 SGHVS and CDR2 FQNEAQ. Unmatched junction bases numbered 5, after V lost 6 bases and J lost 4 bases. Here the CDR3 reads CASRASGASDTQYF. The CDR3 region has the DNA TGTGCCAGCAGGGCTAGCGGGGCGTCAGATACGCAGTATTTT.

V and J are TRBV15 and TRBJ1-3; 7 bases fit TRBD1. V lost 8 bases to trimming and J lost 0 bases; unmatched junction nucleotides: 10. The CDR3 runs 16 residues. Germline-derived CDR1 and CDR2 are LNHNV and YYDKDF (reference sequence). CDR3 nucleotides: TGTGCCACCGCTGGGACAGAGTGGTCCTCTGGAAACACCATATATTTT. This translates into CATAGTEWSSGNTIYF.

This clone was observed a few times. The V call is TRBV6-2 or TRBV6-3, the J call TRBJ1-1; the match to TRBD1 covers 7 bases. Trimming took 6 bases from V and 3 from J; bases not matched to a gene: 7. The CDR3 contains 14 residues. Germline CDR1 reads MNHEY; CDR2 reads SVGEGT. The CDR3 DNA sequence: TGTGCCAGCAGCCGGACAGGTTGGGACACTGAAGCTTTCTTT. It specifies CASSRTGWDTEAFF.

The chain employs TRBV11-3 and TRBJ2-5; 8 bases align to TRBD1. This CDR3 is 15 amino acids long. Looked up from germline, CDR1 is SGHNT and CDR2 is YENEEA. The V segment lost 5 bases and the J segment 1 base; nucleotides outside the gene matches: 6. The CDR3 nucleotides read TGTGCCAGCAGCCTGGGGACAGGCCTCCAAGAGACCCAGTACTTC. Translated: CASSLGTGLQETQYF.

The V and J genes are TRBV7-7 and TRBJ2-2; D might be TRBD2 (7 bases). V was cut by 5 bases and J by 6 bases, with 19 bases left in between. This CDR3 comprises 16 residues. Germline-derived CDR1 and CDR2 are SSHAT and FNYEAQ (reference sequence). CDR3 sequence reads: CASSPRGGGTAGELFF. DNA of the CDR3: TGTGCCAGCAGCCCCCGGGGAGGGGGGACCGCCGGGGAGCTGTTTTTT.

The chain combines TRBV29-1 with TRBJ2-5; D is unclear. The CDR3 covers 12 residues. V dropped 1 base and J dropped 1 base, with 4 bases sitting between them. Looked up from germline, CDR1 is SQVTM and CDR2 is ANQGSEA. The CDR3 loop is CSVEGPQETQYF. CDR3 nucleotides: TGCAGCGTTGAAGGGCCCCAAGAGACCCAGTACTTC.

The chain carries TRBV5-1 and TRBJ1-5, with 8 bases that match TRBD1. V was clipped by 1 base and J by 3 bases; unmatched bases: 3. This CDR3 region has 15 residues. In germline, CDR1 is SGHRS, CDR2 YFSETQ. For the CDR3, the DNA is TGCGCCAGCAGCTTGACAGGGGGTATCAATCAGCCCCAGCATTTT. Protein product: CASSLTGGINQPQHF. The full variable domain, its missing parts supplied by reference TRBV5-1 and TRBJ1-5, is KAGVTQTPRYLIKTRGQQVTLSCSPISGHRSVSWYQQTPGQGLQFLFEYFSETQRNKGNFPGRFSGRQFSNSRSEMNVSTLELGDSALYLCASSLTGGINQPQHFGDGTRLSIL.